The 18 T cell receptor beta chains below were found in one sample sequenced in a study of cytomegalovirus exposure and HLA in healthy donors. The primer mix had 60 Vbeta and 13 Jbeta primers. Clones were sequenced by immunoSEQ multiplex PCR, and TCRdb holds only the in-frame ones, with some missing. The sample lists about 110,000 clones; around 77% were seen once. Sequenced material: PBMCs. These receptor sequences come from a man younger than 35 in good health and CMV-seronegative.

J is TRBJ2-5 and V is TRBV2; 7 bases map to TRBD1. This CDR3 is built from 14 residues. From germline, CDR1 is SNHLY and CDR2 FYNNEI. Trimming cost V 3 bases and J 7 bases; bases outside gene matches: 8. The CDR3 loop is CASSDDRAGATQYF. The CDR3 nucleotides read TGTGCCAGCAGTGACGACAGGGCTGGGGCGACCCAGTACTTC.

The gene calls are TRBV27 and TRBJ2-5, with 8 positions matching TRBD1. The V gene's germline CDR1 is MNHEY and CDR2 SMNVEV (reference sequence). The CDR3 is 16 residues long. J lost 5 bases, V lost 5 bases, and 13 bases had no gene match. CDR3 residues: CASSKYGQGSMETQYF. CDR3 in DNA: TGTGCCAGCAGTAAATACGGACAGGGTAGTATGGAGACCCAGTACTTC.

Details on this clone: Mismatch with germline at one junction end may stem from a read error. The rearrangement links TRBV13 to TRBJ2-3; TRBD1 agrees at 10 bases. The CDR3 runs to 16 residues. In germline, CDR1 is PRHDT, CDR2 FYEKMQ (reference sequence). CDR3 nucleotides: TGTGCCAGCAGCGGCTACGGGACAGGGGACACAAATACGCAGTATTTT. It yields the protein CASSGYGTGDTNTQYF. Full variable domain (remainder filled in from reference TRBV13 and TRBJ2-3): AAGVIQSPRHLIKEKRETATLKCYPIPRHDTVYWYQQGPGQDPQFLISFYEKMQSDKGSIPDRFSAQQFSDYHSELNMSSLELGDSALYFCASSGYGTGDTNTQYFGPGTRLTVL.

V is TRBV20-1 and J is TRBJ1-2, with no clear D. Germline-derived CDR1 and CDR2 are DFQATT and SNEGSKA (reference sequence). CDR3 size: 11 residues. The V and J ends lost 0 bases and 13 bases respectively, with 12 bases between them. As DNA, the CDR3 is TGCAGTGCTAGAGATCTAGAGTCGGGCACCTTC. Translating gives CSARDLESGTF.

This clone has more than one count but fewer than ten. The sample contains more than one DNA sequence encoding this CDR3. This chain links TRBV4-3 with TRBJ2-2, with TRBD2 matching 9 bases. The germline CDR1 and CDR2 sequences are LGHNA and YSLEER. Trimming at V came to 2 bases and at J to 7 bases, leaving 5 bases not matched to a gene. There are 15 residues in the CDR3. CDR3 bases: TGCGCCAGCAGCCAACCGGGACTAGCCGGCGGGGAGCTGTTTTTT. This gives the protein CASSQPGLAGGELFF.

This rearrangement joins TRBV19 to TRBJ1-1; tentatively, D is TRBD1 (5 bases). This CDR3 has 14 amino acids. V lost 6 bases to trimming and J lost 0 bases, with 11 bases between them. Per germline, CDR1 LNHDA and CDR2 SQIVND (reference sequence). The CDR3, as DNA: TGTGCCAGTAGGGCGGTAGGGGTGAACACTGAAGCTTTCTTT. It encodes CASRAVGVNTEAFF.

Here the CDR3 reads CASSAGGAIDTQYF. DNA of the CDR3: TGTGCCAGCAGTGCCGGGGGGGCCATAGATACGCAGTATTTT. The chain couples TRBV6-1 to TRBJ2-3, with TRBD2 identical over 8 bases. This CDR3 spans 14 amino acids. V lost 4 bases, J lost 5 bases, and 5 bases stayed unmatched. Per germline, CDR1 MNHNS and CDR2 SASEGT.

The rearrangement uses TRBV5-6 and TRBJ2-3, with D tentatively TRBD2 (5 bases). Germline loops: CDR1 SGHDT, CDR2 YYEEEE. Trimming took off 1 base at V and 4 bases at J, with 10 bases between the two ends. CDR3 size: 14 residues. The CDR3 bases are TGTGCCAGCAGCTTGAGACTATCTGCAGATACGCAGTATTTT. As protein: CASSLRLSADTQYF.

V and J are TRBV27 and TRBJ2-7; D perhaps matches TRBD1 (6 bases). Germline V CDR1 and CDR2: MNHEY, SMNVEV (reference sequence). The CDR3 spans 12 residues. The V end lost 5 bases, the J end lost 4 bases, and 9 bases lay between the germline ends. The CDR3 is CASSATGYEQYF. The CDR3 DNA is TGTGCCAGCAGTGCTACAGGGTACGAGCAGTACTTC.

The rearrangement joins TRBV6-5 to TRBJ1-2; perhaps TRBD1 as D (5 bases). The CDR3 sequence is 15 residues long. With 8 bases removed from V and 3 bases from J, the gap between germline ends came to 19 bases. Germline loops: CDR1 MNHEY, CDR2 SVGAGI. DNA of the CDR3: TGTGCCAGCGTTGGGGCCAAGGGGCCTCACTATGGCTACACCTTC. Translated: CASVGAKGPHYGYTF.

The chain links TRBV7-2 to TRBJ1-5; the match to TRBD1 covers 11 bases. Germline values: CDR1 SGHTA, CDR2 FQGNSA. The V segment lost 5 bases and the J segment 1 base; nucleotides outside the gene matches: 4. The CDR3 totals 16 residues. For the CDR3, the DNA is TGTGCCAGCAGCATTGGGACAGGGGGAAGCAATCAGCCCCAGCATTTT. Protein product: CASSIGTGGSNQPQHF. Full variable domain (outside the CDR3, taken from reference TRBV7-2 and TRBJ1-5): GAGVSQSPSNKVTEKGKDVELRCDPISGHTALYWYRQSLGQGLEFLIYFQGNSAPDKSGLPSDRFSAERTGGSVSTLTIQRTQQEDSAVYLCASSIGTGGSNQPQHFGDGTRLSIL.

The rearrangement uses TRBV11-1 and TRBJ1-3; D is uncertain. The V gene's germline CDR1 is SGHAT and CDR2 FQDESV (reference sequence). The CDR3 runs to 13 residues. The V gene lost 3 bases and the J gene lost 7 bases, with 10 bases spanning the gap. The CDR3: CASSFGLENTIYF. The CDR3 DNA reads TGTGCCAGCAGCTTCGGCCTAGAGAACACCATATATTTT.

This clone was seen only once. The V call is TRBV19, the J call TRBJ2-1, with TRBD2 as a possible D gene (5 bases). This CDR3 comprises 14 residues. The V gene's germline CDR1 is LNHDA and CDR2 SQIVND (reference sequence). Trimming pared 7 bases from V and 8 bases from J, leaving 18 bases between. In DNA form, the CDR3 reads TGTGCCAGTAAAGCCGACCCTACGGAGGATGAGCAGTTCTTC. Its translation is CASKADPTEDEQFF.

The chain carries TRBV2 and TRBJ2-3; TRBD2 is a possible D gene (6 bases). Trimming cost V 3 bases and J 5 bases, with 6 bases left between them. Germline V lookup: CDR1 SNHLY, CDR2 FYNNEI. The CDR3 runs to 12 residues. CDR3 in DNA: TGTGCCAGCAGTGAGGGGGGAGATACGCAGTATTTT. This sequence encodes CASSEGGDTQYF.

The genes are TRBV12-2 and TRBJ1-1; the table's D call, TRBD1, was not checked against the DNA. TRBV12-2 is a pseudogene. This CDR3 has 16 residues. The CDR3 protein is CASRLAHPTGNTEAFF. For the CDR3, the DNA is TGTGCAAGTCGCTTAGCCCACCCGACAGGGAACACTGAAGCTTTCTTT.

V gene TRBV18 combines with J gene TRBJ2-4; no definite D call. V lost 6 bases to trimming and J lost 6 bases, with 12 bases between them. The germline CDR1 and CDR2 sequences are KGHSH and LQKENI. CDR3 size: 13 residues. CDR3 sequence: CASSPSVPNIQYF. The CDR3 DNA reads TGTGCCAGCTCGCCCAGTGTCCCAAACATTCAGTACTTC.

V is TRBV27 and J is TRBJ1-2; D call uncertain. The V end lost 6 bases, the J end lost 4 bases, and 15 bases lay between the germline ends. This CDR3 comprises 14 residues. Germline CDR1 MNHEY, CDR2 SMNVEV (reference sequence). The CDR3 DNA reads TGTGCCAGCAGCAACTCCGTGGGCCCCTATGGCTACACCTTC. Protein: CASSNSVGPYGYTF.

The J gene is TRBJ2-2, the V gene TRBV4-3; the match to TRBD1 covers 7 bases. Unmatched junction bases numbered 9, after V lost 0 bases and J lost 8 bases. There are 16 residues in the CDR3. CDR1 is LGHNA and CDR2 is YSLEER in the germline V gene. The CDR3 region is CASSQDPDRSSGELFF. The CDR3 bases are TGCGCCAGCAGCCAAGATCCGGACAGGTCTTCGGGGGAGCTGTTTTTT.